This T cell receptor beta chain was recorded in a study of blood T cell repertoires in COVID-19. As for the study in general: Some COVID-19 samples were acute and others convalescent; all came from the United States, Italy and Spain. PBMCs, B-cell-depleted T cells, or T cells were the source of the cDNA or gDNA that made up the material.

Per the original data handling: Nucleated cell number was recorded as an estimate derived from reference gene primer amplification. Data came from immunoSEQ multiplex PCR; TCRdb stores just in-frame clones and leaves some out. V, J and clone size were drawn from that table, and D and trimming were deduced from the DNA. The sample shows some 110,000 clones, over 65% of them seen only once. Germline values: CDR1 LGHDT, CDR2 YNNKEL (reference sequence). J was trimmed by 8 bases and V by 3 bases; bases with no gene match: 7. CDR3 length: 15 residues. The sample was peripheral blood. This chain uses TRBV3-1 (or the pseudogene TRBV3-2) with TRBJ1-6; 7 bases agree with TRBD1. The clonotype was recovered from a woman in her sixties or seventies with acute or convalescent COVID-19. The chain's CDR3 is CASSQTGTADSPLHF. Written as DNA, the CDR3 is TGTGCCAGCAGCCAGACCGGGACAGCGGATTCACCCCTCCACTTT.